The 24 T cell receptor beta chains below come from one sample, sequenced in a study of tissue T cells after allogeneic stem cell transplantation. The table came from immunoSEQ multiplex PCR; TCRdb's copy has only in-frame clones and leaves some out. The repertoire holds roughly 45,000 clones, with roughly 75% as singletons. The sequencing input was sorted cells pooled from one or two spleens. The receptors derive from a pool of C57BL/6 mice in good health.

As for this clone: Genes here carry mouse names. The observed sequence ends 1 residue before the CDR3 terminus, with the missing tail filled in from the germline J gene. The chain carries TRBV16 and TRBJ1-4; D is perhaps TRBD1 (6 bases). The CDR3 sequence is 15 residues long. Trimming pared 5 bases from V and 0 bases from J, leaving 10 bases between. The germline CDR1 and CDR2 sequences are SGHSA and FRNQAP. CDR3 sequence: CASSPGHFSNERLFF. The part of the CDR3 DNA that was read is TGTGCAAGCAGCCCGGGACACTTTTCCAACGAAAGATTATTT.

As to this clone: Gene and germline names: mouse. Read data end 1 residue before the CDR3 end; the end is taken from the germline J gene. The genes are TRBV19 and TRBJ2-4, with 8 bases lining up with TRBD2. V trimming: 5 bases; J trimming: 1 base; junction bases outside the gene matches: 3. This CDR3 region has 14 residues. The germline V gene has CDR1 FNHDT and CDR2 SITEND (reference sequence). The CDR3 reads CASSWGLGQNTLYF. Partial CDR3 DNA: TGTGCCAGCAGCTGGGGACTGGGTCAAAACACCTTGTAC.

On this clone itself: Gene names are mouse gene names. The read comes to an end 1 residue before the CDR3 does, leaving the germline J gene to fill in the end. The chain combines TRBV13-2 with TRBJ1-5; 9 bases match TRBD1. V dropped 2 bases and J dropped 6; count of bases not matched to a gene: 6. Germline V CDR1 and CDR2: NNHNN, SYGAGS (reference sequence). The CDR3 is made up of 15 amino acids. CDR3 sequence reads: CASGDPGQGGQAPLF. Incomplete CDR3 DNA: TGTGCCAGCGGTGACCCGGGACAGGGAGGCCAGGCTCCGCTT.

About this clone itself: Gene names denote mouse genes. The CDR3 end falls 1 residue outside the read, so it is completed with the germline J gene. The chain carries TRBV14 and TRBJ2-5; D might be TRBD2 (5 bases). The CDR3 runs to 15 residues. Per the germline V gene, CDR1 is SGHDT and CDR2 is FRDEAV. The V gene lost 1 base and the J gene lost 0 bases, with 9 bases spanning the gap. CDR3 sequence reads: CASSFTGFNQDTQYF. The part of the CDR3 DNA that was read is TGTGCCAGCAGTTTCACTGGTTTTAACCAAGACACCCAGTAC.

This clone appeared a few times. Gene names denote mouse genes. The CDR3 extends 1 residue past the end of the read, so its final part is completed from the germline J gene. V gene TRBV1 combines with J gene TRBJ2-7; 9 bases are a match to TRBD1. The J segment lost 0 bases and the V segment lost 1 base, leaving 1 base of the junction unmatched. The V gene's germline CDR1 is NSQYPW and CDR2 LRSPGD (reference sequence). The CDR3 length is 15 residues. The covered CDR3 bases are TGCACCTGCAGTGCAGGACAGGGGGACTCCTATGAACAGTAC. Amino acids: CTCSAGQGDSYEQY. The full CDR3 protein is CTCSAGQGDSYEQYF.

As concerns this clone: The gene names given are mouse names. With the read ending 1 residue before the CDR3 end, the germline J gene is used to fill in that end. The chain links TRBV3 to TRBJ1-4; D is undetermined. Germline V lookup: CDR1 SNHLY, CDR2 FYNGKV (reference sequence). CDR3 size: 15 residues. V lost 1 base to trimming and J lost 2 bases, with 8 bases between them. The covered CDR3 bases are TGTGCCAGCAGCTTAGGGGCGGGGTCCAACGAAAGATTATTT. It encodes CASSLGAGSNERLF. The full-length CDR3 reads as CASSLGAGSNERLFF.

This clone was seen more than once but under ten times. Gene and germline names: mouse. Read data end 1 residue before the CDR3 end; the end is taken from the germline J gene. The chain links TRBV13-2 to TRBJ2-1; no clear D gene. CDR3 size: 12 residues. V was shortened by 3 bases and J by 2 bases, with 3 bases between the two germline ends. In germline, CDR1 is NNHNN, CDR2 SYGAGS (reference sequence). The CDR3 DNA, read in part, is TGTGCCAGCGGTGCTCACTATGCTGAGCAGTTC. It is translated as CASGAHYAEQF. The full CDR3 protein reads CASGAHYAEQFF.

A remark on this clone: The listed genes are named as in mouse. The CDR3 goes on 1 residue after the read ends, and that part is filled in from the germline J gene. V and J are TRBV13-1 and TRBJ2-3; TRBD2 matches at 8 bases. CDR3 length equals 15 residues. Trimming cost V 3 bases and J 2 bases; bases outside gene matches: 5. From germline, CDR1 is NSHNY and CDR2 SYGAGN. The sequenced part of the CDR3 DNA is TGTGCCAGCAGTGGGGGGGGGCGCGATGCAGAAACGCTGTAT. Protein product: CASSGGGRDAETLY. The full-length CDR3 reads as CASSGGGRDAETLYF.

This clone was seen a handful of times. Genes and germline come from the mouse. The missing CDR3 end, 1 residue past where the read stops, is filled in from the germline J gene. The chain has TRBV12-1 and TRBJ2-1; a possible D gene is TRBD1 (5 bases). This CDR3 spans 13 amino acids. V lost 0 bases and J 4 bases, leaving 6 bases between the germline ends. CDR1 and CDR2 from the germline V gene are SGHSN and HYEKVE. The sequenced part of the CDR3 DNA is TGTGCCAGCTCTCTCCAGGGTTATGCTGAGCAGTTC. Translating it yields CASSLQGYAEQF. The whole CDR3 sequence is CASSLQGYAEQFF.

To note about this clone: Gene names are the mouse ones. The CDR3 extends 1 residue past the end of the read, so its final part is completed from the germline J gene. The rearrangement uses TRBV5 and TRBJ2-5; weak D call: TRBD1 (5 bases). Germline V gives CDR1 LGHNA, CDR2 YNLKQL (reference sequence). This CDR3 has 14 residues. Trimming removed 0 bases from V and 6 bases from J, with 10 bases in between. CDR3 bases read: TGTGCCAGCAGCCAAGAAGGGGAGGAGGACACCCAGTAC. It translates to CASSQEGEEDTQY. The whole CDR3 sequence is CASSQEGEEDTQYF.

Of note for this clone: The genes and germline here are from mouse. The read terminates 1 residue before the CDR3 end, so the remaining end is supplied by the germline J gene. The V call is TRBV13-2, the J call TRBJ2-4; D not resolved. Looked up from germline, CDR1 is NNHNN and CDR2 is SYGAGS (reference sequence). V lost 3 bases, J lost 0 bases, and 8 bases lay in between. The CDR3 totals 14 residues. The CDR3 DNA, read in part, is TGTGCCAGCGGTGTTTACAATAGTCAAAACACCTTGTAC. The encoded protein is CASGVYNSQNTLY. The whole CDR3 protein is CASGVYNSQNTLYF.

About this clone: Genes and germline are mouse. The read terminates 1 residue ahead of where the CDR3 ends, so the germline J gene completes it. The chain recombines TRBV13-3 with TRBJ2-4, with 8 bases identical to TRBD2. This CDR3 contains 14 residues. J lost 1 base, V lost 2 bases, and 0 bases had no gene match. Germline lookup yields CDR1 NNHDY and CDR2 SYVADS. Here the CDR3 reads CASSEGGRQNTLYF. The sequenced part of the CDR3 DNA is TGTGCCAGCAGTGAGGGGGGGCGTCAAAACACCTTGTAC.

Concerning this clone itself: Germline and genes: mouse. The CDR3 end lies 1 residue beyond the end of the read and is filled in from the germline J gene. The J gene is TRBJ2-7, the V gene TRBV29; 8 bases agree with TRBD2. Germline CDR1 and CDR2: MSHET and SYDVDS. The V and J ends lost 4 bases and 1 base, in that order; junction bases with no gene match: 3. This CDR3 is 14 amino acids long. The CDR3 sequence is CASSSDWGSYEQYF. CDR3 bases read: TGTGCTAGCAGTTCCGACTGGGGTTCCTATGAACAGTAC.

Turning to this clone: Germline and genes here are mouse. The CDR3 goes on 1 residue after the read ends, and that part is filled in from the germline J gene. The chain couples TRBV5 to TRBJ2-4; 9 bases map to TRBD1. J lost 1 base, V lost 2 bases, and 4 bases had no gene match. CDR3 length: 16 residues. The germline V gene encodes CDR1 LGHNA and CDR2 YNLKQL (reference sequence). The CDR3 protein is CASSQLGQGRQNTLYF. The DNA read from the CDR3 is TGTGCCAGCAGCCAACTGGGACAGGGCCGTCAAAACACCTTGTAC.

Details on this clone: Gene names refer to mouse genes. Read sequence stops 1 residue before the CDR3 end, and the germline J gene provides the missing end. The chain combines TRBV2 with TRBJ2-4, with TRBD2 identical over 9 bases. CDR1 is LGHNA, CDR2 YSYQKL, per germline. Trimming removed 0 bases from V and 2 bases from J; junction bases left unmatched: 3. CDR3 length equals 16 residues. The DNA read from the CDR3 is TGTGCCAGCAGCCAAGACCTGGGGGGGGATCAAAACACCTTGTAC. This gives the protein CASSQDLGGDQNTLY. The whole CDR3 reads CASSQDLGGDQNTLYF.

In the case of this clone: Mouse germline and gene names are used. The read falls 1 residue short of the CDR3 end, and the missing part is taken from the germline J gene. The chain links TRBV2 to TRBJ2-7; 11 bases match TRBD2. The germline V gene encodes CDR1 LGHNA and CDR2 YSYQKL. The CDR3 is made up of 15 amino acids. Trimming took 3 bases from V and 6 from J; bases not matched to a gene: 7. Incomplete CDR3 DNA: TGTGCCAGCAGCCAGCCGGGACTGGGGGTTTCTGAACAGTAC. It yields the protein CASSQPGLGVSEQY. The full CDR3 protein is CASSQPGLGVSEQYF.

On this clone itself: Genes and germline are mouse. The read ends 1 residue early relative to the CDR3; the germline J gene fills the gap. Other DNA sequences in the same sample also yield this CDR3. J is TRBJ1-4 and V is TRBV12-2; unclear D gene. The CDR3 totals 12 residues. Germline assignment: CDR1 SGHLS and CDR2 HYDKME. V shed 2 bases and J shed 7 bases, with 7 bases lying between them. The sequenced CDR3 bases are TGTGCCAGCTCTCCGGGAGGCGAAAGATTATTT. Protein: CASSPGGERLF. The CDR3, in full, reads CASSPGGERLFF.

Of note for this clone: Germline and genes: mouse. The CDR3 sequence: CASSGGTGNTLYF. CDR3 DNA, as far as it was read: TGTGCCAGCAGTGGGGGCACTGGAAATACGCTCTAT. The chain has TRBV13-3 and TRBJ1-3, with a possible D match to TRBD1 (5 bases). The observed sequence ends 1 residue before the CDR3 terminus, with the missing tail filled in from the germline J gene. V lost 3 bases, J lost 2 bases, and 6 bases lay in between. The CDR3 extends over 13 amino acids. The germline V gene encodes CDR1 NNHDY and CDR2 SYVADS.

This clone has a single count. Gene labels here are mouse ones. The CDR3 end falls 1 residue outside the read, so it is completed with the germline J gene. The gene calls are TRBV21 and TRBJ2-1, with D perhaps TRBD1 (5 bases). TRBV21 is recorded as an ORF, its role being uncertain. CDR3 size: 15 residues. Between the trimmed V and J ends, which lost 0 bases and 4 bases, there was a span of 10 bases. CDR3 in amino acids: CASSQSPQGYAEQFF. The sequenced part of the CDR3 DNA is TGTGCTAGCAGTCAATCCCCCCAGGGATATGCTGAGCAGTTC.

Notes on this clone: The listed genes are named as in mouse. The CDR3 extends 1 residue past the end of the read, so its final part is completed from the germline J gene. This chain connects TRBV4 to TRBJ2-4, with 9 bases matching TRBD1. V shed 5 bases, J shed 8 bases, and the junction held 5 bases outside the gene matches. This CDR3 is 13 amino acids long. CDR1 and CDR2 from the germline V gene are LGHDT and YNNKQL (reference sequence). CDR3 loop: CASSPGTGTTLYF. The CDR3 bases that were read are TGTGCCAGCAGCCCCGGGACAGGGACCACCTTGTAC. The entire variable domain, with the rest obtained from reference TRBV4 and TRBJ2-4, is as follows: ETAVFQTPNYHVTQVGNEVSFNCKQTLGHDTMYWYKQDSKKLLKIMFSYNNKQLIVNETVPRRFSPQSSDKAHLNLRIKSVEPEDSAVYLCASSPGTGTTLYFGAGTRLSVL.

Note on this clone: Gene labels here are mouse ones. Read coverage stops 1 residue before the CDR3 terminus; the germline J gene supplies the remainder. The chain joins TRBV31 to TRBJ1-3, with D hard to call. CDR1 is GKSSPN and CDR2 is SITVG in the germline V gene. Trimming removed 1 base at V and 1 base at J, with 5 bases between. The CDR3 covers 13 residues. This chain's CDR3 is CAWSQESGNTLYF. Incomplete CDR3 DNA: TGTGCCTGGAGTCAAGAATCTGGAAATACGCTCTAT. Supplemented by reference TRBV31 and TRBJ1-3, the full variable domain reads AQTIHQWPVAEIKAVGSPLSLGCTIKGKSSPNLYWYWQATGGTLQQLFYSITVGQVESVVQLNLSASRPKDDQFILSTEKLLLSHSGFYLCAWSQESGNTLYFGEGSRLIVV.

This clone was seen just once. Gene names and germline refer to mouse. From the germline J gene comes the end of the CDR3, since the read stops 1 residue before it. The sample holds other DNA sequences that translate to the same CDR3. The rearrangement uses TRBV19 and TRBJ2-3; 8 bases are shared with TRBD2. CDR3 length equals 15 residues. The germline V gene has CDR1 FNHDT and CDR2 SITEND (reference sequence). Unmatched junction bases numbered 0, after V lost 0 bases and J lost 0 bases. CDR3 protein: CASSIGGGSAETLYF. The part of the CDR3 DNA that was read is TGTGCCAGCAGTATAGGGGGGGGCAGTGCAGAAACGCTGTAT.

A note on this clone: Each gene name is a mouse one. The read ends 1 residue early relative to the CDR3; the germline J gene fills the gap. Different DNA sequences within this sample yield the same CDR3. The rearrangement uses TRBV31 and TRBJ1-3; 9 bases fit TRBD1. J was trimmed by 4 bases and V by 0 bases; bases with no gene match: 1. Germline V lookup: CDR1 GKSSPN, CDR2 SITVG. The CDR3 length is 14 residues. The DNA read from the CDR3 is TGTGCCTGGAGTCTCGACAGGGGGGGAAATACGCTCTAT. This encodes CAWSLDRGGNTLY. The complete CDR3 protein is CAWSLDRGGNTLYF.

Concerning this clone: Mouse gene names and germline throughout. Sequencing ends 1 residue short of the CDR3 end; the germline J gene provides the rest. The chain joins TRBV26 to TRBJ2-7; 9 bases line up with TRBD2. The CDR3 spans 14 residues. Losses at the gene ends were 2 bases for V and 3 bases for J; bases not matched to a gene: 2. Germline CDR1 KGHPV, CDR2 FQNQEV (reference sequence). The CDR3 region is CASSLNWGDYEQYF. Partial CDR3 DNA: TGTGCCAGCAGTCTGAACTGGGGGGACTATGAACAGTAC. The full variable domain, with the rest looked up from reference TRBV26 and TRBJ2-7, is NSKVIQTPRYLVKGQGQKAKMRCIPEKGHPVVFWYQQNKNNEFKFLINFQNQEVLQQIDMTEKRFSAECPSNSPCSLEIQSSEAGDSALYLCASSLNWGDYEQYFGPGTRLTVL.